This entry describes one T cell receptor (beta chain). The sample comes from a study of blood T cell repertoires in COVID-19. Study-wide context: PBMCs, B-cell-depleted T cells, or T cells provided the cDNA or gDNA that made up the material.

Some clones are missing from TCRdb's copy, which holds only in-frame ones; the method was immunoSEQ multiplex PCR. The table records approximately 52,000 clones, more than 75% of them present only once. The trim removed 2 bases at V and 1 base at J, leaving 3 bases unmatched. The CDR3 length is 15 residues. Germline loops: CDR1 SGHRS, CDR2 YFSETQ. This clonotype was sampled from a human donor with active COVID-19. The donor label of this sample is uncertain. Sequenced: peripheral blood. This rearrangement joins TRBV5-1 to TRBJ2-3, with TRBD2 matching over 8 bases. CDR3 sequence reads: CASSFSGDRTDTQYF. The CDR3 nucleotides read TGCGCCAGCAGCTTTAGCGGGGACCGCACAGATACGCAGTATTTT.